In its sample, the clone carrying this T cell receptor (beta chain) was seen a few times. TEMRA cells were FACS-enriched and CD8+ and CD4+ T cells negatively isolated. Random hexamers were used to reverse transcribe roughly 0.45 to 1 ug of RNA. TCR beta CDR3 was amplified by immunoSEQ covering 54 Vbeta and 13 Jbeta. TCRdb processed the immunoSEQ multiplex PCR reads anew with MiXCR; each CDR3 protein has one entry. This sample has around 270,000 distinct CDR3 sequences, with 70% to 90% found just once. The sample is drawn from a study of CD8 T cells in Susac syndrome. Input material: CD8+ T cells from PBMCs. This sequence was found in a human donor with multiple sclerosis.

CDR3 nucleotide sequence: TGTGCCAGCAGCCCTCTTCGGGGGCCGCAGAGTGAGCAGTTCTTC. This translates into CASSPLRGPQSEQFF. The chain employs TRBV7-2 and TRBJ2-1; either TRBD1 or TRBD2 may fit D (6 bases each). CDR1 and CDR2 from the germline V gene are SGHTA and FQGNSA. V dropped 5 bases and J dropped 9 bases, with 20 bases sitting between them. This CDR3 comprises 15 residues.